Listed below are T cell receptor beta chains from one sample, sequenced in a study of blood T cells in healthy people across ages. TCRdb re-analysed the 5' RACE reads in MiXCR, keeping a single row per CDR3 protein. The data hold around 1,000,000 distinct CDR3 sequences, with 20% to 25% observed a single time. This sample was also put to use in a study of T cells of mothers and their children.

Sequences were obtained from blood. All receptors come from a girl aged 2 to 9 in good health. The CDR3 runs from the conserved cysteine through the conserved F or W. The order of the fields is CDR3 DNA, CDR3 protein, clone size, D gene, CDR3 length, V gene, J gene. The D gene is left open where the match is weak. Where a row states a size, it is once, few, many or the class of an expanded clone; other rows omit it.

cdr3_nt: TGCAGTGCTAGGGTCGTAGCGGGTAAACAATACGAGCAGTACTTC
cdr3_aa: CSARVVAGKQYEQYF
clone_size: few
d_call: TRBD2
cdr3_length: 15
v_call: TRBV20-1
j_call: TRBJ2-7

cdr3_nt: TGTGCCAGCAGTTTCGTGGGTCTTCCTACCGGGGAGCTGTTTTTT
cdr3_aa: CASSFVGLPTGELFF
clone_size: .
d_call: .
cdr3_length: 15
v_call: TRBV12-3/TRBV12-4
j_call: TRBJ2-2

cdr3_nt: TGCGCCAGCAGCGTCGGACCCGGAGGGGCTTTCTTT
cdr3_aa: CASSVGPGGAFF
clone_size: once
d_call: .
cdr3_length: 12
v_call: TRBV5-1
j_call: TRBJ1-1

cdr3_nt: TGTGCTAGTGGTTTGTACGGGAGGACCCATGAGCAGTTCTTC
cdr3_aa: CASGLYGRTHEQFF
clone_size: .
d_call: TRBD2
cdr3_length: 14
v_call: TRBV12-5
j_call: TRBJ2-1

cdr3_nt: TGCGCCAGCAGTCATTTCATGGGCCCGGGACTAGCGGATTACAATGAGCAGTTCTTC
cdr3_aa: CASSHFMGPGLADYNEQFF
clone_size: few
d_call: TRBD2
cdr3_length: 19
v_call: TRBV5-1
j_call: TRBJ2-1

cdr3_nt: TGTGCCAGCAGCGTAGGCTCCCTACAGATAGAAGCTTTCTTT
cdr3_aa: CASSVGSLQIEAFF
clone_size: few
d_call: .
cdr3_length: 14
v_call: TRBV9
j_call: TRBJ1-1

cdr3_nt: TGTGCCACCAGTGATCGACACAGGGTGGAAGATACGCAGTACTTT
cdr3_aa: CATSDRHRVEDTQYF
clone_size: .
d_call: .
cdr3_length: 15
v_call: TRBV24-1
j_call: TRBJ2-3

cdr3_nt: TGCAGCGTTGGGCTAGCGGGAGGGGCCCAAGAGACCCAGTACTTC
cdr3_aa: CSVGLAGGAQETQYF
clone_size: .
d_call: TRBD2
cdr3_length: 15
v_call: TRBV29-1
j_call: TRBJ2-5

cdr3_nt: TGTGCCAGCAGCTGGTCACGACAGGGCTCCTACGAGCAGTACTTC
cdr3_aa: CASSWSRQGSYEQYF
clone_size: .
d_call: TRBD1
cdr3_length: 15
v_call: TRBV5-6
j_call: TRBJ2-7

cdr3_nt: TGCAGTGCTAGAGATTGGACGTCGAGGGGTCAGCCCCAGCATTTT
cdr3_aa: CSARDWTSRGQPQHF
clone_size: few
d_call: .
cdr3_length: 15
v_call: TRBV20-1
j_call: TRBJ1-5

cdr3_nt: TGTGCCAGCAGTGTAAGAGGAGGCGAATCCGAGAGCGGGGAGCTGTTTTTT
cdr3_aa: CASSVRGGESESGELFF
clone_size: .
d_call: .
cdr3_length: 17
v_call: TRBV2
j_call: TRBJ2-2

cdr3_nt: TGTGCCAGCAGCCCTGCCGGGTATCGCTACGAGCAGTACTTC
cdr3_aa: CASSPAGYRYEQYF
clone_size: few
d_call: .
cdr3_length: 14
v_call: TRBV12-3/TRBV12-4
j_call: TRBJ2-7

cdr3_nt: TGTGCCAGCAGTTACTTACTCACAGGGGGCTACGAGCAGTACTTC
cdr3_aa: CASSYLLTGGYEQYF
clone_size: .
d_call: TRBD1
cdr3_length: 15
v_call: TRBV6-6
j_call: TRBJ2-7

cdr3_nt: TGCAGTGCTAGAGACCCAAAGACTAGCGGGAACTACAATGAGCAGTTCTTC
cdr3_aa: CSARDPKTSGNYNEQFF
clone_size: .
d_call: TRBD2
cdr3_length: 17
v_call: TRBV20-1
j_call: TRBJ2-1

cdr3_nt: TGCAGCGTTGATTTAACAAACACGGGGGAGCAGTTCTTC
cdr3_aa: CSVDLTNTGEQFF
clone_size: few
d_call: .
cdr3_length: 13
v_call: TRBV29-1
j_call: TRBJ2-1

cdr3_nt: TGTGCCAGCAGCTCTAGGGAAAGGTACGAGCAGTACTTC
cdr3_aa: CASSSRERYEQYF
clone_size: .
d_call: .
cdr3_length: 13
v_call: TRBV7-8
j_call: TRBJ2-7

cdr3_nt: TGCAGTGCTAGAGCAGGGACAGGGCAAGAGACCCAGTACTTC
cdr3_aa: CSARAGTGQETQYF
clone_size: .
d_call: TRBD1
cdr3_length: 14
v_call: TRBV20-1
j_call: TRBJ2-5

cdr3_nt: TGTGCCAGCAGTTCCTTTTTACCGGACACTGAAGCTTTCTTT
cdr3_aa: CASSSFLPDTEAFF
clone_size: few
d_call: .
cdr3_length: 14
v_call: TRBV12-3/TRBV12-4
j_call: TRBJ1-1

cdr3_nt: TGTGCCAGCAGTCCCACGACTAGCGGAACTTACAATGAGCAGTTCTTC
cdr3_aa: CASSPTTSGTYNEQFF
clone_size: few
d_call: TRBD2
cdr3_length: 16
v_call: TRBV6-1
j_call: TRBJ2-1

cdr3_nt: TGCAGCGTCGAAAGGTCTTCGGGTATTCTGGATAGGGGCTACACCTTC
cdr3_aa: CSVERSSGILDRGYTF
clone_size: .
d_call: .
cdr3_length: 16
v_call: TRBV29-1
j_call: TRBJ1-2

cdr3_nt: TGTGCCAGCAGCTTGGGGGACAGGGTTTACAATGAGCAGTTCTTC
cdr3_aa: CASSLGDRVYNEQFF
clone_size: .
d_call: TRBD1
cdr3_length: 15
v_call: TRBV5-1
j_call: TRBJ2-1

cdr3_nt: TGCAGCGTTAAGTTGGGACAGGGTCTCTACGAGCAGTACTTC
cdr3_aa: CSVKLGQGLYEQYF
clone_size: few
d_call: TRBD1
cdr3_length: 14
v_call: TRBV29-1
j_call: TRBJ2-7

cdr3_nt: .
cdr3_aa: CASSFGQGAVTF
clone_size: many
d_call: .
cdr3_length: 12
v_call: TRBV12-3/TRBV12-4
j_call: TRBJ1-2

cdr3_nt: TGTGCCACCAGTGATGCAGGTGTGAATGAGCAGTTCTTC
cdr3_aa: CATSDAGVNEQFF
clone_size: few
d_call: .
cdr3_length: 13
v_call: TRBV24-1
j_call: TRBJ2-1

cdr3_nt: TGCAGTGCTACCCCTAGCGGGGGGCCATACAATGAGCAGTTCTTC
cdr3_aa: CSATPSGGPYNEQFF
clone_size: .
d_call: TRBD2
cdr3_length: 15
v_call: TRBV20-1
j_call: TRBJ2-1

cdr3_nt: TGTGCCAGCAGTTCCTCTGGGACACTTAATGAAAAACTGTTTTTT
cdr3_aa: CASSSSGTLNEKLFF
clone_size: few
d_call: .
cdr3_length: 15
v_call: TRBV12-3/TRBV12-4
j_call: TRBJ1-4

cdr3_nt: TGTGCCAGCACAGCGGGAGCTGGGGAGCAGTACTTC
cdr3_aa: CASTAGAGEQYF
clone_size: few
d_call: TRBD2
cdr3_length: 12
v_call: TRBV27
j_call: TRBJ2-7

cdr3_nt: TGTGCCAGCAGCTTTGAACAGGGATTTAACGATGGCTACACCTTC
cdr3_aa: CASSFEQGFNDGYTF
clone_size: .
d_call: .
cdr3_length: 15
v_call: TRBV7-2
j_call: TRBJ1-2

cdr3_nt: TGTGCCAGCGGGTTTAGCTCCTACGAGCAGTACTTC
cdr3_aa: CASGFSSYEQYF
clone_size: .
d_call: .
cdr3_length: 12
v_call: TRBV13
j_call: TRBJ2-7

cdr3_nt: TGCGCCAGCAGCCCGGGGGCTAACACTGAAGCTTTCTTT
cdr3_aa: CASSPGANTEAFF
clone_size: many
d_call: .
cdr3_length: 13
v_call: TRBV5-1
j_call: TRBJ1-1

cdr3_nt: TGTGCCAGCAGTTCCGGGACTAGCGGACTCACAGATACGCAGTATTTT
cdr3_aa: CASSSGTSGLTDTQYF
clone_size: many
d_call: TRBD2
cdr3_length: 16
v_call: TRBV28
j_call: TRBJ2-3

cdr3_nt: TGCGCCAGCAGCCCGCCCGGGAAACCTTCCTACGAGCAGTACTTC
cdr3_aa: CASSPPGKPSYEQYF
clone_size: .
d_call: .
cdr3_length: 15
v_call: TRBV5-1
j_call: TRBJ2-7

cdr3_nt: TGTGCCACCCGCACCATGAGCAATGAGCAGTTCTTC
cdr3_aa: CATRTMSNEQFF
clone_size: few
d_call: .
cdr3_length: 12
v_call: TRBV7-9
j_call: TRBJ2-1

cdr3_nt: TGTGCCAGCAGCCCCGACAGTAACACAGATACGCAGTATTTT
cdr3_aa: CASSPDSNTDTQYF
clone_size: few
d_call: .
cdr3_length: 14
v_call: TRBV7-3
j_call: TRBJ2-3

cdr3_nt: TGTGCCAGCGATCGGGCAACCTATGGCTACACCTTC
cdr3_aa: CASDRATYGYTF
clone_size: few
d_call: .
cdr3_length: 12
v_call: TRBV12-3/TRBV12-4
j_call: TRBJ1-2

cdr3_nt: TGTGCCAGCAGTTTAGGACGGGGGAGCACAGATACGCAGTATTTT
cdr3_aa: CASSLGRGSTDTQYF
clone_size: many
d_call: .
cdr3_length: 15
v_call: TRBV12-3/TRBV12-4
j_call: TRBJ2-3

cdr3_nt: TGTGCCAGTAGTACCGCCGGGGCTCCCTTGGCCCTCCACTTT
cdr3_aa: CASSTAGAPLALHF
clone_size: few
d_call: .
cdr3_length: 14
v_call: TRBV19
j_call: TRBJ1-6

cdr3_nt: TGTGCCAGCAGCCGTAAATTATTGGGTAGCGGGAGGGGGTACGAGCAGTACTTC
cdr3_aa: CASSRKLLGSGRGYEQYF
clone_size: .
d_call: .
cdr3_length: 18
v_call: TRBV21-1
j_call: TRBJ2-7

cdr3_nt: TGTGCCAGCAGTTCCCTAAGGGGGAATGTGTACGAGCAGTACTTC
cdr3_aa: CASSSLRGNVYEQYF
clone_size: few
d_call: .
cdr3_length: 15
v_call: TRBV27
j_call: TRBJ2-7

cdr3_nt: TGTGCCAGCAGCGTAGACGCTTTCAATGAGCAGTTCTTC
cdr3_aa: CASSVDAFNEQFF
clone_size: once
d_call: .
cdr3_length: 13
v_call: TRBV9
j_call: TRBJ2-1

cdr3_nt: TGCAGCGTGGGGGACATCGATTCACCCCTCCACTTT
cdr3_aa: CSVGDIDSPLHF
clone_size: .
d_call: .
cdr3_length: 12
v_call: TRBV29-1
j_call: TRBJ1-6

cdr3_nt: TGTGCCAGCAGTTTCCCGGTGGTTGATAGACAGGGAGGCGACGAGCAGTACTTC
cdr3_aa: CASSFPVVDRQGGDEQYF
clone_size: .
d_call: .
cdr3_length: 18
v_call: TRBV6-2/TRBV6-3
j_call: TRBJ2-7

cdr3_nt: TGTGCCAGCAGCGTAGGAACAATACAAGAGACCCAGTACTTC
cdr3_aa: CASSVGTIQETQYF
clone_size: once
d_call: .
cdr3_length: 14
v_call: TRBV9
j_call: TRBJ2-5

cdr3_nt: TGTGCCAGCAGCGTTCGAGCGAACCGGGACAATGAGCAGTTCTTC
cdr3_aa: CASSVRANRDNEQFF
clone_size: few
d_call: .
cdr3_length: 15
v_call: TRBV11-2
j_call: TRBJ2-1

cdr3_nt: TGCGCCAGCAGCCAGGAGATTTCCTACGAGCAGTACTTC
cdr3_aa: CASSQEISYEQYF
clone_size: few
d_call: .
cdr3_length: 13
v_call: TRBV4-1
j_call: TRBJ2-7

cdr3_nt: TGCGCCAGCAGCCAAGAAAACGCCTATGGCTACACCTTC
cdr3_aa: CASSQENAYGYTF
clone_size: few
d_call: .
cdr3_length: 13
v_call: TRBV4-3
j_call: TRBJ1-2

cdr3_nt: TGTGCCAGCAGTTACTCGAGACTAGCGGTTGAGTACGAGCAGTACTTC
cdr3_aa: CASSYSRLAVEYEQYF
clone_size: .
d_call: TRBD2
cdr3_length: 16
v_call: TRBV6-5
j_call: TRBJ2-7

cdr3_nt: TGTGCCAGCAGTGAGCCCGGACAGGCTAACTATGGCTACACCTTC
cdr3_aa: CASSEPGQANYGYTF
clone_size: many
d_call: TRBD1
cdr3_length: 15
v_call: TRBV6-1
j_call: TRBJ1-2

cdr3_nt: TGTGCCAGCAGCCTGACTAGCGGGAGGGCCGGAGATGAGCAGTTCTTC
cdr3_aa: CASSLTSGRAGDEQFF
clone_size: many
d_call: TRBD2
cdr3_length: 16
v_call: TRBV7-9
j_call: TRBJ2-1

cdr3_nt: TGTGCCAGCAGGGTGAGCGGACAGGGTGCGTCTTATATTGAAGCTTTCTTT
cdr3_aa: CASRVSGQGASYIEAFF
clone_size: .
d_call: TRBD1
cdr3_length: 17
v_call: TRBV6-1
j_call: TRBJ1-1

cdr3_nt: TGTGCCAGCAGCCAGAGGGGGGACAGGGGCTACAATGAGCAGTTCTTC
cdr3_aa: CASSQRGDRGYNEQFF
clone_size: .
d_call: TRBD1
cdr3_length: 16
v_call: TRBV5-5
j_call: TRBJ2-1

cdr3_nt: TGTGCCAGCAGTCACGAGGGAGAGACCCAGTACTTC
cdr3_aa: CASSHEGETQYF
clone_size: .
d_call: .
cdr3_length: 12
v_call: TRBV9
j_call: TRBJ2-5

cdr3_nt: TGTGCCAGCAGCCCAGGCGGGGGGAGCTACAATGAGCAGTACTTC
cdr3_aa: CASSPGGGSYNEQYF
clone_size: .
d_call: TRBD2
cdr3_length: 15
v_call: TRBV11-3
j_call: TRBJ2-7

cdr3_nt: TGTGCCAACAGCTTTAACACTGAAGCTTTCTTT
cdr3_aa: CANSFNTEAFF
clone_size: .
d_call: .
cdr3_length: 11
v_call: TRBV11-3
j_call: TRBJ1-1